These 16 T cell receptor beta chains share one sample of origin, sequenced in a study of blood T cells in healthy people across ages. The authors ran a second PCR of 7 to 11 cycles using a sample-barcoded 5' primer and a J-beta primer mix. MiXCR, applied by TCRdb to the 5' RACE reads, yields one record per CDR3 protein. The table includes about 1.4 million distinct CDR3 sequences, around 59% detected once. Sequenced sample: blood. The receptors come from a man aged 18-30 years in good health.

The chain recombines TRBV6-1 with TRBJ1-1, with 8 bases aligning to TRBD1. From germline, CDR1 is MNHNS and CDR2 SASEGT. V shed 1 base and J 3 bases; nucleotides not matched to a gene: 4. CDR3 size: 15 residues. CDR3 region: CASSEGAGGDTEAFF. The CDR3 DNA reads as TGTGCCAGCAGTGAAGGAGCAGGGGGCGACACTGAAGCTTTCTTT.

The V call is TRBV5-1, the J call TRBJ2-3; 10 bases agree with TRBD2. CDR3 length: 18 residues. The germline gives CDR1 SGHRS, CDR2 YFSETQ. V shed 4 bases and J 0 bases; nucleotides not matched to a gene: 11. CDR3 residues: CASSPPLGTSESTDTQYF. The CDR3 bases are TGCGCCAGCAGCCCTCCATTAGGGACTAGCGAAAGCACAGATACGCAGTATTTT.

The chain joins TRBV7-8 to TRBJ2-7; 9 nucleotides agree with TRBD2. The CDR3 contains 15 residues. J gave up 3 bases and V 5 bases, and 8 bases lay outside the gene matches. From germline, CDR1 is SGHVS and CDR2 FQNEAQ. This CDR3 reads CASSEPGLADYEQYF. CDR3 coding DNA: TGTGCCAGCAGCGAACCGGGACTAGCAGACTACGAGCAGTACTTC.

Only one count was recorded for this clonotype. The chain recombines TRBV4-1 with TRBJ2-2; weak D call: TRBD2 (6 bases). The V end was cut by 1 base, the J end by 3 bases, with 15 bases between. The CDR3 covers 17 residues. CDR1 is MGHRA and CDR2 is YSYEKL in the germline V gene. CDR3 DNA: TGCGCCAGCAGCCAAGGCCGCGCGGGAACTCACACCGGGGAGCTGTTTTTT. Its protein is CASSQGRAGTHTGELFF.

This clonotype was seen only a few times. The rearrangement joins TRBV7-2 to TRBJ2-7; D is possibly TRBD1 (5 bases). Trimming took 1 base from V and 5 from J, leaving 15 bases between them. CDR3 length equals 15 residues. The V gene's germline CDR1 is SGHTA and CDR2 FQGNSA. DNA for the CDR3: TGTGCCAGCAGCTTAGTCCCAGGGTTATCAGACGAGCAGTACTTC. Its translation: CASSLVPGLSDEQYF.

This clonotype was detected only a few times. The chain couples TRBV20-1 to TRBJ2-4; D is tentatively TRBD1 or TRBD2 (5 bases each). Germline loops: CDR1 DFQATT, CDR2 SNEGSKA (reference sequence). V lost 5 bases, J lost 2 bases, and 13 bases lay in between. The CDR3 runs to 14 residues. CDR3 sequence (DNA): TGCAGTGCTTCTGTGGGGACCCCCAAAAACATTCAGTACTTC. Amino acids: CSASVGTPKNIQYF.

This clonotype turned up a few times. The V call is TRBV6-1, the J call TRBJ2-7; tentatively, D is TRBD1 (6 bases). Germline V gene sequence: CDR1 MNHNS, CDR2 SASEGT. CDR3 size: 14 residues. V lost 5 bases and J 1 base, leaving 12 bases between the germline ends. CDR3 nucleotide sequence: TGTGCCAGCAGTCCCAGCGACAGGTCCTACGAGCAGTACTTC. Its translation: CASSPSDRSYEQYF.

CDR3 protein: CAWSGGGTYEQYF. The DNA of the CDR3 is TGTGCCTGGAGCGGGGGGGGAACCTACGAGCAGTACTTC. The chain uses TRBV30 and TRBJ2-5; 8 bases fit TRBD2. The DNA end is more similar to TRBJ2-7, so the J call may be wrong. CDR1 GTSNPN and CDR2 SVGIG come from the germline V gene (reference sequence). The CDR3 extends over 13 amino acids.

The chain employs TRBV10-3 and TRBJ2-3; a weak D match, TRBD1 (5 bases). In germline, CDR1 is ENHRY, CDR2 SYGVKD. The ends were cut back, 4 bases at V and 3 bases at J, with 8 bases in the middle. This CDR3 is built from 13 residues. For the CDR3, the DNA is TGTGCCATCAGTGGGGGCTGGACAGATACGCAGTATTTT. Its translation is CAISGGWTDTQYF.

V is TRBV14 and J is TRBJ2-7; D is tentatively TRBD1 or TRBD2 (6 bases each). The V end lost 0 bases, the J end lost 5 bases, and 14 bases lay between the germline ends. Germline CDR1 reads SGHDN; CDR2 reads FVKESK. The CDR3 consists of 15 residues. The CDR3 DNA is TGTGCCAGCAGCCAAGAAGGGGGGCGTCTCCACGAGCAGTACTTC. Protein product: CASSQEGGRLHEQYF. Full variable domain (rest looked up from reference TRBV14 and TRBJ2-7): EAGVTQFPSHSVIEKGQTVTLRCDPISGHDNLYWYRRVMGKEIKFLLHFVKESKQDESGMPNNRFLAERTGGTYSTLKVQPAELEDSGVYFCASSQEGGRLHEQYFGPGTRLTVT.

V gene TRBV20-1 combines with J gene TRBJ2-5; no clear D gene. The end of the DNA is better explained by TRBJ2-7, so the J call may be wrong. CDR3 size: 11 residues. Germline V CDR1 and CDR2: DFQATT, SNEGSKA (reference sequence). DNA of the CDR3: TGCAGTGGTCTTGGGGCCTACGAGCAGTACTTC. Encoded protein: CSGLGAYEQYF.

Details on this clonotype: The junction shows a germline mismatch at one end, possibly a read error. V usage is TRBV10-3 and J usage is TRBJ2-5; no clear D gene. This CDR3 is built from 11 residues. CDR1 is ENHRY and CDR2 is SYGVKD in the germline V gene. The CDR3 DNA follows: TGTGCCATCTGTGAGTCCGGGCGCCAGTACTTC. It encodes CAICESGRQYF.

There are a few counts of this clonotype. The CDR3: CSARVLSYNEQFF. The CDR3, as DNA: TGCAGTGCTAGAGTCCTCTCCTACAATGAGCAGTTCTTC. The chain links TRBV20-1 to TRBJ2-1; D call uncertain. The germline V gene encodes CDR1 DFQATT and CDR2 SNEGSKA (reference sequence). V was shortened by 1 base and J by 0 bases, with 4 bases between the two germline ends. The CDR3 totals 13 residues.

The chain links TRBV28 to TRBJ1-1; D gene uncertain. The CDR3 consists of 16 residues. V was shortened by 5 bases and J by 0 bases, with 16 bases between the two germline ends. Per germline, CDR1 MDHEN and CDR2 SYDVKM. The CDR3 sequence: CASSPPYTYLNTEAFF. CDR3 DNA: TGTGCCAGCAGTCCCCCATACACCTATTTGAACACTGAAGCTTTCTTT.

The table lists this clonotype with a few counts. The chain links TRBV4-3 to TRBJ2-4; D may be TRBD1 or TRBD2 (5 bases each). V was shortened by 0 bases and J by 8 bases, with 20 bases between the two germline ends. CDR1 LGHNA and CDR2 YSLEER come from the germline V gene. CDR3 length: 17 amino acids. The CDR3 protein is CASSQDLPGRQGDIQYF. The CDR3 DNA reads as TGCGCCAGCAGCCAAGACCTTCCGGGACGTCAAGGAGACATTCAGTACTTC.

This clonotype has a single count. V gene TRBV10-3 combines with J gene TRBJ2-7; D unresolved. The CDR3 has 14 residues. V lost 2 bases and J 1 base, leaving 9 bases between the germline ends. The germline gives CDR1 ENHRY, CDR2 SYGVKD. CDR3 sequence reads: CAISEVAGSYEQYF. The CDR3, as DNA: TGTGCCATCAGTGAGGTTGCCGGGTCCTACGAGCAGTACTTC.